This record covers a single TCR beta chain. The antigen it recognizes is unknown. Nothing much larger sits one base from this clone, and base qualities are not available. The CDR1 and CDR2 encoded by the germline V gene (reference sequence) are LGHDT and YNNKEL. The junction shows trimming of 2 bases on V and 6 bases on J, and the gene matches do not reach 7 bases of it. Counted from cysteine to phenylalanine, this CDR3 has 15 amino acids. The entry retains the CDR3 DNA only, 45 bases that are in frame from base 1. To prepare the library, 5' RACE was applied. The data were produced on an Illumina HiSeq 2500. The second PCR ran for about 7 to 11 cycles and used a J-beta primer mix along with a sample-barcoded 5' primer. A template-switch 5' adaptor carrying 12 random nucleotides introduced a unique molecular identifier onto each TCR beta cDNA molecule. At least 3 million CDR3-containing paired-end reads were obtained from each sample. First-strand cDNA synthesis was performed from all RNA using the Mint cDNA synthesis kit, with priming by a TRBC-specific oligonucleotide. All cDNA was treated with uracil-DNA glycosylase and then went through a first 18-cycle PCR with the universal primers M1SS and BC2_uni_R. Under the source paper's analysis protocol: For normalization, 1 million high-quality reads were randomly selected from each sample, with every read carrying a distinct molecular identifier. Instead of being binned into consensus sequences, reads that shared molecular identifiers were thrown out. MiTCR, with a Q25 quality threshold and the strictest error-elimination algorithm, was used for CDR3 identification, clonotype clustering and error correction. A nonparametric unseen species model using Euler transformation provided a lower-bound estimate of total TCR beta diversity. TCRdb passed the public sequencing reads through fastp at Q25 and MiXCR, retaining productive beta sequences. When rows share a CDR3 protein, they turn into one entry using the most common DNA and genes. The V and J calls reflect TCRdb's pipeline rather than the authors' work. The sample table holds about 900,000 distinct CDR3 sequences, of which around 48% were seen once. In total, the top ten clones hold around 15% of the sample.

Donors were 30 to 45 systemically healthy Caucasian individuals from Russia aged roughly 6 to 90 years. Ten milliliters of peripheral blood were drawn from each donor into EDTA-treated Vacutainer tubes. Ficoll-Paque density-gradient centrifugation was used to isolate PBMCs, with at least 6.5 million obtained per sample. Total RNA was extracted from PBMCs with Trizol reagent, with at least 5.5 micrograms obtained per sample. For every donor, an aliquot of PBMCs went through flow cytometry to measure the percentages of naive CD45RAhigh/CD27high T cells. This sample is drawn from a study of blood T cells in healthy people across ages (dated by TCRdb to the mid-2010s). Notes on the research overall: In model experiments, roughly one uniquely barcoded TCR beta cDNA molecule per two T cells was captured by template switching. To track age-related changes in TCR beta repertoire diversity, the study relied on deep sequencing normalized with unique cDNA molecular identifiers. Four age groups were formed from the donors: young (average approximately 15 years), middle-aged (approximately 40), aged (62) and long-lived (82). To avoid experimental bias, donors of different ages were distributed randomly across sequencing lanes. Two additional independent replicas of 1 million unique cDNA reads from the same blood draw were analyzed for two donors (one aged 18 to 30 and one aged 80 or older). Broad study findings and their caveats: Estimates of total diversity based on one million sequenced T cells were considered lower bounds and underestimates. Compared with the aged group, more naive CD4+ T cells, fewer expanded clones and increased TCR diversity were shown by the long-lived group, suggesting age selection. There was a strong correlation between observed TCR beta diversity and the percentage of naive T cells measured by flow cytometry. Since profiling was done on bulk unsorted PBMCs, naive and antigen-experienced compartments could not be conclusively compared. As age increased, observed TCR beta diversity per million T cells dropped in a roughly linear way, and a significant reduction was already evident by age around 41. Donor CMV infection status was unknown, potentially confounding age-related changes in expanded clonotypes.

Sequenced: blood. The rearrangement combines TRBV3-1 with TRBJ2-1; TRBD1 agrees with 7 junctional bases. This clonotype originated in a young man in good health. The CDR3 protein sequence reads: CASSQTIDRANEQFF. The bases read TGTGCCAGCAGCCAAACCATAGACAGGGCCAATGAGCAGTTCTTC.